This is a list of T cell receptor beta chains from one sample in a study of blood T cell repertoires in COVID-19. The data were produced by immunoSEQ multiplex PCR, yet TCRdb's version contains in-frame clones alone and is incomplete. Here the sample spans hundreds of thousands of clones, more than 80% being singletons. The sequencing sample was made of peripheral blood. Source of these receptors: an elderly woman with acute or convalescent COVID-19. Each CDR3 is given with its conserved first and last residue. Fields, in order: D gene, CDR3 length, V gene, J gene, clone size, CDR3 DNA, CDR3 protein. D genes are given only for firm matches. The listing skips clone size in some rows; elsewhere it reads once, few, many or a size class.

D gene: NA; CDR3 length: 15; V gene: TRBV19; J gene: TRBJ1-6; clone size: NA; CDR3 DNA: TGTGCCAGTAGTCCCAACAGGGAGGGCAATTCACCCCTCCACTTT; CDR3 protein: CASSPNREGNSPLHF
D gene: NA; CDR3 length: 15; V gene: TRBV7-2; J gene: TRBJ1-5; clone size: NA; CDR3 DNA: TGTGCCAGCAGCTCCCGGACAGATAGCAATCAGCCCCAGCATTTT; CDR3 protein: CASSSRTDSNQPQHF
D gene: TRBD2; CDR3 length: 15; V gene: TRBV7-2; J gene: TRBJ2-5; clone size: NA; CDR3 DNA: TGTGCCAGCAGCTTTTCGGGGGGGGCGGGGGAGACCCAGTACTTC; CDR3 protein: CASSFSGGAGETQYF
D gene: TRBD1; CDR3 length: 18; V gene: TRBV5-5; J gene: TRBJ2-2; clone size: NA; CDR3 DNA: TGTGCCAGCAGCTTGGTTCGTACGGCAGGGGGCAACACCGGGGAGCTGTTTTTT; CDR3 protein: CASSLVRTAGGNTGELFF
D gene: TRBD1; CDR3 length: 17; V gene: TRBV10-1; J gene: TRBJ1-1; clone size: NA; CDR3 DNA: TGCGCCAGCAGTGATCAAATCGGGACAGGGGTGAACACTGAAGCTTTCTTT; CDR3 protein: CASSDQIGTGVNTEAFF
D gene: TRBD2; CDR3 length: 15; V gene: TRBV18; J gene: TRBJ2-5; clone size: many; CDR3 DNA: TGTGCCAGCTCACGGCCGGGACTAGCTAAAGAGACCCAGTACTTC; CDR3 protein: CASSRPGLAKETQYF
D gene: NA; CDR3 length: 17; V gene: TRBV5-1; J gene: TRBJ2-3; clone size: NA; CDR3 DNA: TGCGCCAGCAGTAGAGAGGGACTGGCGGGTTTCACAGATACGCAGTATTTT; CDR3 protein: CASSREGLAGFTDTQYF
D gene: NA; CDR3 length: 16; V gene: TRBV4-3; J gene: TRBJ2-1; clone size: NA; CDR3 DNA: TGCGCCAGCAGCCAAGATCGGGCAGGGGTGGGTAATGAGCAGTTCTTC; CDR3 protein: CASSQDRAGVGNEQFF
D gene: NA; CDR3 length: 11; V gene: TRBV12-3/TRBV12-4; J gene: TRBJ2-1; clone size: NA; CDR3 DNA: TGTGCCAGCAGTTATTTCGATGAGCAGTTCTTC; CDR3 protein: CASSYFDEQFF
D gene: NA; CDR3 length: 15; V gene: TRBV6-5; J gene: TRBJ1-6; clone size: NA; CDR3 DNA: TGTGCCAGCAGTTCACGGGGGTCCCAAAATTCACCCCTCCACTTT; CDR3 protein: CASSSRGSQNSPLHF
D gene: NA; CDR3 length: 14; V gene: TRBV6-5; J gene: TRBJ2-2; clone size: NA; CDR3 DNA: TGTGCCAGCAGTTGGCAGGGGAACACCGGGGAGCTGTTTTTT; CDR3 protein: CASSWQGNTGELFF
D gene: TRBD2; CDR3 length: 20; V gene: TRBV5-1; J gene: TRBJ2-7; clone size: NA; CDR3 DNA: TGCGCCAGCAGCGGGGGGTTCGTCCGGGCTAGCGGGGACAGCTCCTACGAGCAGTACTTC; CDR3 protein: CASSGGFVRASGDSSYEQYF
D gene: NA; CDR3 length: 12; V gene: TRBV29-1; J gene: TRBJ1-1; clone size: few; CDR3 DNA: TGCAGCGTTGAAGAAACCTCAGCTGAAGCTTTCTTT; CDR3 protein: CSVEETSAEAFF
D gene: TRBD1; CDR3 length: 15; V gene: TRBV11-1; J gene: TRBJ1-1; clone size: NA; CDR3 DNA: TGTGCCAGCAGTATCCTGACAGGGACGAACACTGAAGCTTTCTTT; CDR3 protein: CASSILTGTNTEAFF
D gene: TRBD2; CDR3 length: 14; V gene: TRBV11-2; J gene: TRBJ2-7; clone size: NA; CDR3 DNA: TGTGCCAGCAGCTTTAGCGGGAGGGCCAACGAGCAGTACTTC; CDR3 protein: CASSFSGRANEQYF
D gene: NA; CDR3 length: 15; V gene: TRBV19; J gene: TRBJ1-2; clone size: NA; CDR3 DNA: TGTGCCAGCAGAACCCCCGCAGTCTTGGAGTATGGCTACACCTTC; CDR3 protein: CASRTPAVLEYGYTF
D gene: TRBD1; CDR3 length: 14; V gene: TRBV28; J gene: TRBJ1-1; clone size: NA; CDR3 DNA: TGTGCCAGCAGTTCCGGACAGGGGAACACTGAAGCTTTCTTT; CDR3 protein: CASSSGQGNTEAFF
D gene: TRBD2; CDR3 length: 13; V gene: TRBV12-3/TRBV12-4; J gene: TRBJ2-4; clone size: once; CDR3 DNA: TGTGCCAGCAGTTTAGAAGGGACTAGTTTCCTAAGCTTC; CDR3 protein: CASSLEGTSFLSF
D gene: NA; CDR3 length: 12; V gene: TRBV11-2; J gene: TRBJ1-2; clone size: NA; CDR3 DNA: TGTGCCAGCAGCTTAGCAGATTATGGCTACACCTTC; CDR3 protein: CASSLADYGYTF
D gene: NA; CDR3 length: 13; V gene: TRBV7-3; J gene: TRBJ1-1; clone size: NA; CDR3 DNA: TGTGCCAGCAGGCAAGAAAGGGTGGGAGAGGCTTTCTTT; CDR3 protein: CASRQERVGEAFF
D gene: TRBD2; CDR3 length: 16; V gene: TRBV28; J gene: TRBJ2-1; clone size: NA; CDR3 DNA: TGTGCCAGTCAACCCCTAGCGGCGATTTACTACAATGAGCAGTTCTTC; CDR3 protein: CASQPLAAIYYNEQFF
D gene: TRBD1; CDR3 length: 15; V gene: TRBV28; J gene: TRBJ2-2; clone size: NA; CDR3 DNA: TGTGCCAGCAGTCCGGGACAGGGATGGACCGGGGAGCTGTTTTTT; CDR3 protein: CASSPGQGWTGELFF
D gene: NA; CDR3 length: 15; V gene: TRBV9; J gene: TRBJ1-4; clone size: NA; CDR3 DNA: TGTGCCAGCAGCGTAGGGAGGGGTTCTTCGGAAAAACTGTTTTTT; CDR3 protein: CASSVGRGSSEKLFF
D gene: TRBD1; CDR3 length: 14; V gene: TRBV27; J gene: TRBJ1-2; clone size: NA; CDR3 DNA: TGTGCCAGCGGGGGAGGACAGGGGGAATATGGCTACACCTTC; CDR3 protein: CASGGGQGEYGYTF
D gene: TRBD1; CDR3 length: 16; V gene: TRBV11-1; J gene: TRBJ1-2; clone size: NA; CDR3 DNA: TGTGCCAGCAGCCCAGGTCGACAGGGCCGATTCTATGGCTACACCTTC; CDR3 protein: CASSPGRQGRFYGYTF
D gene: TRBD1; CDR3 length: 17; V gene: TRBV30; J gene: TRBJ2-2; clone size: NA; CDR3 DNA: TGTGCCTGGAGTAGCTACAGGGGGCGCGAGGGAACCGGGGAGCTGTTTTTT; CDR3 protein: CAWSSYRGREGTGELFF
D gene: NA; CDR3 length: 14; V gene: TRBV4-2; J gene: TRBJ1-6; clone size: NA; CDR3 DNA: TGTGCCAGCAGCCAAGAGCCCGGACAGATCTCTCTCCACTTT; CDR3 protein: CASSQEPGQISLHF
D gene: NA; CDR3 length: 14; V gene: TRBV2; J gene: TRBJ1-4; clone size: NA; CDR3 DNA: TGTGCCAGCAGCGAGGGGGGGTCTAATGAAAAACTGTTTTTT; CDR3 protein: CASSEGGSNEKLFF
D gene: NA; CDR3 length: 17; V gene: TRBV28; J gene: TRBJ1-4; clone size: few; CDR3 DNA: TGTGCCAGCAGTTTATGGGGCGATCCGACAGAACAGGAAAAACTGTTTTTT; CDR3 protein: CASSLWGDPTEQEKLFF
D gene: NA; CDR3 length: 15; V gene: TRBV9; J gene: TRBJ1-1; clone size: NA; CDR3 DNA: TGTGCCAGCAGCGGTAGCGGACACCTGAACACTGAAGCTTTCTTT; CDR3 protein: CASSGSGHLNTEAFF
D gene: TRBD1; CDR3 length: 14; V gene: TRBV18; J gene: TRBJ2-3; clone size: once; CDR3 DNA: TGTGCCAGCTTACCCGGGACAGGGGGAGATACGCAGTATTTT; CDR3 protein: CASLPGTGGDTQYF
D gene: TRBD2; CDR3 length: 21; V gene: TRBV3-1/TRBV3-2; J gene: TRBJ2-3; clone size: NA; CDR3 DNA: TGTGCCAGCAGCCAGAGGATCCTACCCAGGTCGGGACTAGCTGCCACAGATACGCAGTATTTT; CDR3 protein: CASSQRILPRSGLAATDTQYF
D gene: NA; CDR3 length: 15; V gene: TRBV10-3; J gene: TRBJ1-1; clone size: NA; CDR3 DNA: TGTGCCATCAGTGAGCAGGTTCTCATGAACACTGAAGCTTTCTTT; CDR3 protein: CAISEQVLMNTEAFF
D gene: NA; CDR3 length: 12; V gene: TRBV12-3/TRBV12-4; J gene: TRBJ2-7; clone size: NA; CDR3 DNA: TGTGCCAGCAGTTCGGACAGCTACGAGCAGTACTTC; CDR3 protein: CASSSDSYEQYF
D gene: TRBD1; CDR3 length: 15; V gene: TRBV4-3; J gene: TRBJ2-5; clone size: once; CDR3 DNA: TGCGCCAGCAGCCAAGATCTGAGGGGGCCCGGGACCCAGTACTTC; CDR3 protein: CASSQDLRGPGTQYF
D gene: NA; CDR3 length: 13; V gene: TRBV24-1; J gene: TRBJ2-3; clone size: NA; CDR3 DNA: TGTGCCTCCAGGGGAGGGAGCACAGATACGCAGTATTTT; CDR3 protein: CASRGGSTDTQYF
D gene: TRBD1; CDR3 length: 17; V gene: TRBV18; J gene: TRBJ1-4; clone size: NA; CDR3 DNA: TGTGCCAGCTCACCCCGACAGGGGTCTGCAACTAATGAAAAACTGTTTTTT; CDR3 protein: CASSPRQGSATNEKLFF
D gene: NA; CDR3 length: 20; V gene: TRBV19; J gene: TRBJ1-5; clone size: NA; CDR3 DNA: TGTGCCAGTAGTATCGTCCGAGGGAGCCAAATACGGACGAGCAATCAGCCCCAGCATTTT; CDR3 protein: CASSIVRGSQIRTSNQPQHF
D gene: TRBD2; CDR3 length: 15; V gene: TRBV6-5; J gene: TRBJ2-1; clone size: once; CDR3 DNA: TGTGCCAGCAGTTCCCTAGCGGGAGCATATAGTGAGCAGTTCTTC; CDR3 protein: CASSSLAGAYSEQFF
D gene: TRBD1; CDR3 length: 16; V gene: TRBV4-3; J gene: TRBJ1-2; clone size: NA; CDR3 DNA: TGCGCCAGCAGCCGGTTCCGAACAGGGGAAGGGAATGGCTACACCTTC; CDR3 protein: CASSRFRTGEGNGYTF
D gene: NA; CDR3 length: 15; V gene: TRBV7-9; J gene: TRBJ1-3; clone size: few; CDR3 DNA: TGTGCCAGCAGCCCCGGGACACCTTCTGGAAACACCATATATTTT; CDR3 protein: CASSPGTPSGNTIYF
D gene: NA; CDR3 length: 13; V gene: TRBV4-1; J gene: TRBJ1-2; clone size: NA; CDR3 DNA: TGCGCCAGCAGAGCCACAGGGTCTGAAGGCTACACCTTC; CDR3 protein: CASRATGSEGYTF
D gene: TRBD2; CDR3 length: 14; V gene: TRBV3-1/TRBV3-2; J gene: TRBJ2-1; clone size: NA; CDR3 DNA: TGTGCCAGCAGCCCTAGCGGGAGATTCAATGAGCAGTTCTTC; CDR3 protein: CASSPSGRFNEQFF
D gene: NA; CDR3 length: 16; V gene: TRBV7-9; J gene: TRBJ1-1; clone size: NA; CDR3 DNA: TGTGCCAGCAGCGCGACGGGGGGCCACATGAACACTGAAGCTTTCTTT; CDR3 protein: CASSATGGHMNTEAFF
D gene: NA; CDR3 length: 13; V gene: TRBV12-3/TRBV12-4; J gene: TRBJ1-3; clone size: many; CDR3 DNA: TGTGCCACCGATTCGGTCCTCAGAAACACCATATATTTT; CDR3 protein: CATDSVLRNTIYF
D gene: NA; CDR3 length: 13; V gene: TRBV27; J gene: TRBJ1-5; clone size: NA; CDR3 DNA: TGTGCCAGCAGCTTCACAGGGCCTCAGCCCCAGCATTTT; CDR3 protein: CASSFTGPQPQHF
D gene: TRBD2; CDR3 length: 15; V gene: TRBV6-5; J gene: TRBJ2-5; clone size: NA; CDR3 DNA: TGTGCCAGCAGAACCCCAGGCCGGGGGGAAGAGACCCAGTACTTC; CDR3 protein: CASRTPGRGEETQYF
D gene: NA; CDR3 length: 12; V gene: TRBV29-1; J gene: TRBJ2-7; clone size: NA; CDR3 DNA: TGCAGCGTCAGACAGGAACCAGGCGAGCAGTACTTC; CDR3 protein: CSVRQEPGEQYF
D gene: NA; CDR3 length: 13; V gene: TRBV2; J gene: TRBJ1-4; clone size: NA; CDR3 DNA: TGTGCCAGCAGTGATGTCGGGAATGAAAAACTGTTTTTT; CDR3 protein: CASSDVGNEKLFF
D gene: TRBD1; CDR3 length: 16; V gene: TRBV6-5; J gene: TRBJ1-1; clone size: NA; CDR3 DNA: TGTGCCAGCAGTTCCCGACGGACAGGACGTACTACTGAAGCTTTCTTT; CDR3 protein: CASSSRRTGRTTEAFF
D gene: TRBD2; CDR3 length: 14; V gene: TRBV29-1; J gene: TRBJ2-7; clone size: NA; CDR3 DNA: TGCAGCGCCGCGACTAGCGGGGGGGCCTACGAGCAGTACTTC; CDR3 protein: CSAATSGGAYEQYF
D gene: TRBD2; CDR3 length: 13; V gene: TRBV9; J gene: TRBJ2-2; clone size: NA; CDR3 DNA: TGTGCCAGCAGCGGACTAGCGGTCGGGGAGCTGTTTTTT; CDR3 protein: CASSGLAVGELFF
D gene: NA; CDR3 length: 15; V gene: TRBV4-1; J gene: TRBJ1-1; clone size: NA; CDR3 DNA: TGCGCCAGCAGCCCCCCAGGGGAGGGGCACACTGAAGCTTTCTTT; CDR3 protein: CASSPPGEGHTEAFF
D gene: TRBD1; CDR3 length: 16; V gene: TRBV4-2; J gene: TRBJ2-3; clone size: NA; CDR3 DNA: TGTGCCAGCAGCCAAGACGGGACAGGGAACACAGATACGCAGTATTTT; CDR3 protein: CASSQDGTGNTDTQYF
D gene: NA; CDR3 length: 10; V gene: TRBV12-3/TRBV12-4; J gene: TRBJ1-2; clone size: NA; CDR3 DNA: TGTGCCACCGGGGGGGGTAGCTACACCTTC; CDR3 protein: CATGGGSYTF